This T cell receptor beta chain derives from a study of cytomegalovirus exposure and HLA in healthy donors (dated by TCRdb to the late 2010s). Context from the whole study: In an earlier analysis of some 610 of the donors, 276 Gb of sequence data and 117 million unique TCR beta sequences from about 190 million T cells were reported. In the later analysis, no new phenotypic data were used to find candidate immune exposures; instead, reliance was placed on TCR beta sequences and their occurrence across donors. HLA typing covered class I and class II loci at four-digit resolution. The study profiled the T cell repertoires of more than 500 subjects by immunosequencing and related them to cytomegalovirus serostatus. An earlier analysis of about 600 of the donors used high-throughput TCR beta sequencing to judge whether each TCR beta V gene segment behaved as functional or pseudogenic. Of the approximately 400 genotyped donors, approximately 81% were placed in the genetic ancestry cluster associated with self-reported Caucasian donors. All discovery cohort repertoires had been generated on a single sequencing platform. To predict cytomegalovirus infection status, the study brought together high-throughput TCR immunosequencing, statistical association of individual TCRs with disease status, and machine learning. Besides the first cohort of 550 to 750 subjects, a separate validation cohort made up of about 120 different subjects was used. Approximately 310 gigabases of sequencing data and 78 million or so unique TCR sequences were included in an early release covering about 620 HLA-typed donors. A later genetic analysis used genome-wide SNP genotypes for about three fifths of the 666 donors, treating that subset as a discovery cohort. Donor age, sex, ethnicity and CMV serostatus were compiled alongside the repertoire data. The study aimed to test whether cataloging public T cell receptors could reveal signatures of past pathogen exposure. A later analysis re-analyzed previously published TCR beta repertoires from several hundred donors and added high-resolution HLA genotyping to study TCR occurrence patterns. On average, roughly 240,000 unique TCR beta nucleotide sequences were sequenced per donor among about 400 genotyped donors of the cohort, with about 19% of those sequences being non-productive. A handful of DR-DQ haplotypes were handled as single units for association and clustering because linkage in the cohort was strong. Typing coverage varied by locus: about 629-640 donors for A, B, C, DRB1 and DQB1; under 550 for DQA1; over 600 for DPA1; approximately 450 for DPB1.

This clone occurred a few times. The specificity of this receptor is unknown. Base qualities are missing; no much larger clone stands one base away. General findings and caveats noted by the study authors: Linkage disequilibrium might explain the correlated functional status among segregating V segments, but an unknown experimental factor could not be ruled out. In a later analysis, HLA-associated TCR beta chains showed more clonal expansion and lower generation probabilities than non-associated chains that were equally common. At a false discovery rate of 0.05, a later analysis linked around 17,000 TCR beta sequences to specific HLA alleles. A total of fewer than 200 TCR beta chains were listed by the study as associated with cytomegalovirus. An earlier analysis of some 590 of the donors showed that most TCR beta V segments appeared in productive rearrangements either about 90% or about 30% of the time, which broadly matched IMGT annotations. While some public TCRs were present in many individuals, most TCR sequences turned up only very rarely across donors. For the cohort, immune exposure information was limited to CMV serostatus. A later analysis reported that several top co-occurrence clusters appeared linked to parvovirus B19, influenza, CMV and Epstein-Barr virus. A further reported finding was that TCR beta sequences accurately predicted the HLA-A and HLA-B alleles for most subjects in the first cohort. A later analysis found that TCR association rates varied across HLA loci, with DRB1 alleles showing the most associated TCRs and HLA-C alleles the fewest. The cohort was sequenced for TCR beta chains only, and without alpha or paired-chain data the features that could be detected were limited. Three of the identified cytomegalovirus-associated TCR beta chains were confirmed in vitro to be specific for cytomegalovirus antigens. Sequencing depth was assumed to be roughly uniform across donors in the presence/absence analyses, though that assumption may not hold. Because counts were too low, around 18 rarely observed V segments, including chromosome 9 orphons, were left out of the earlier analysis of 587 of the donors. According to a later analysis, most CMV-associated TCR beta chains appeared to be HLA-restricted, and the HLA associations seemed to be driven largely by CMV exposure. A later genetic analysis reported fewer N-insertions in productive TCRs among donors in an Asian-associated ancestry cluster than the roughly 700-donor mean. Because the 87-base-pair reads could not distinguish some IMGT-functional V segments, including TRBV6-2 and TRBV6-3, those segments were excluded. A cluster of highly shared sequence variants was judged likely to represent a technical artifact of the sequencing pipeline. Because some donors lacked HLA typing at each locus, the association tests relied only on the typed subset. An association between a missense DCLRE1C variant and V-gene and J-gene trimming of TCR beta chains was found in a later genetic analysis and replicated in an independent cohort. The authors suggested that the approach could potentially be extended to other disease states and immunological phenotypes. When HLA alleles, especially DR and DQ, strongly co-occurred, attributing TCR associations to individual alleles was difficult. The classifier was reported to diagnose cytomegalovirus status with high specificity and sensitivity in both the original cohort and the validation cohort.

From cysteine to phenylalanine, the CDR3 is 11 amino acids long. The CDR3 DNA has 33 bases and is translated from base 1. V is shortened by 8 bases, J by 8 bases, and the region joining them spans 12 bases. Reading the germline V gene gives CDR1 SNHLY and CDR2 FYNNEI. To prepare the library, the immunoSEQ multiplex PCR assay was applied. The multiplex PCR relied on a mix of 60 forward primers for TCR Vbeta segments and 13 reverse primers for TCR Jbeta segments. A multiplex PCR assay on genomic DNA amplified the CDR3 region of rearranged TCR beta genes. The amplified TCR beta libraries were sequenced on the Illumina HiSeq System as 87-base-pair reads. Turning to the authors' computational methods: A later analysis counted approximately 74 million unique TCR beta chains across the approximately 700 repertoires, and 9.5 million to 11 million of these chains were shared by at least two donors. A nearest-neighbor algorithm error-corrected the raw reads and collapsed the reads into unique sequences, merging closely related sequences to remove PCR and sequencing errors. To assign V, D and J gene segments, CDR3 sequences were aligned to IMGT reference sequences. For a sequence to be retained, at least a six-nucleotide match to both a V gene segment and a J gene segment was required. Rearrangements were classified as productive when the CDR3 lacked stop codons and remained in frame with V and J, and all other rearrangements were classified as non-productive. Following IMGT convention, CDR3 was defined as the stretch from the second conserved V-encoded cysteine up to the conserved J-encoded phenylalanine. The earlier analysis of 587 of the donors excluded sequences that lacked an unambiguous match to a single V gene segment. An earlier analysis of 500 to 700 of the donors classified V segments as functional when productive rearrangements were above 56.7% and as segregating when the standard deviation between donors was above 5%. A statistical classification framework was built to diagnose cytomegalovirus status from the catalog of TCR beta chain sequences. V and J gene assignment, in a later analysis, came from comparing TCR nucleotide sequences with IMGT/GENE-DB human TR gene sequences. A later analysis assigned CDR3 sequences and most-parsimonious VDJ recombination scenarios with the TCRdist pipeline. A later analysis defined each TCR beta chain by its CDR3 amino acid sequence plus V-gene family, and excluded reads lacking a unique V-gene family. In a later analysis, 450 to 600 highly shared, low-generation-probability nucleotide sequences were removed to address suspected cross-contamination and a sequencing artifact. In a later analysis, a clonal expansion index was calculated for each public chain from normalized within-repertoire ranks of inferred template counts. In a later analysis, generation probabilities were computed using a VDJ recombination model fitted to out-of-frame rearrangements, and the results were checked against IGoR. A later analysis scored TCR-TCR, TCR-HLA and TCR-CMV co-occurrence with hypergeometric tests, applying a repertoire-size bias correction to TCR pairs. False discovery rates were estimated in a later analysis by permuting HLA or CMV assignments 20 times. In a later analysis, co-occurring TCRs were grouped with DBSCAN, and TCRdist sequence similarity was added when clustering was performed within HLA-allele-positive subsets. For co-occurrence clustering, repertoires with fewer than 30,000 or more than 120,000 public chains were excluded, along with four or five repertoires with anomalous nucleotide sharing. TCRdb mirrors the immuneACCESS table, restricted to in-frame sequences. Some clones are absent from its copies; in checked studies, under half trace to an unresolved V gene, and the reason for the others is unknown. The DNA was the basis for D and trimming; V, J and clone size are from that table. This sample gives approximately 110,000 clones in total; more than 75% of them show up just once. Jointly, the top ten make up less than 4.5% of the sample.

The cohort consisted of some 730 healthy bone marrow donors. All cohort members were sampled while nominally healthy, although unrecorded immune exposures were likely present. The donor tested CMV seronegative and was one of the 352 seronegative cohort members. A peripheral blood sample was provided by each donor, and peripheral blood mononuclear cells were used for TCR beta sequencing. The Qiagen DNeasy Blood Extraction Kit was used to extract genomic DNA from the blood cell samples. This sequence uses TRBV2 and TRBJ1-1; there is no confident call for the D gene. This TCR came from a man aged 40-50 years in good health and CMV-seronegative. The sample taken for sequencing was PBMCs. The nucleotide sequence is given as TGTGCCAGCTACCTCAGCGCCGAAGCTTTCTTT. It specifies CASYLSAEAFF. Beyond the CDR3, the reference TRBV2 and TRBJ1-1 genes provide the residues; the full variable domain reads: EPEVTQTPSHQVTQMGQEVILRCVPISNHLYFYWYRQILGQKVEFLVSFYNNEISEKSEIFDDQFSVERPDGSNFTLKIRSTKLEDSAMYFCASYLSAEAFFGQGTRLTVV.